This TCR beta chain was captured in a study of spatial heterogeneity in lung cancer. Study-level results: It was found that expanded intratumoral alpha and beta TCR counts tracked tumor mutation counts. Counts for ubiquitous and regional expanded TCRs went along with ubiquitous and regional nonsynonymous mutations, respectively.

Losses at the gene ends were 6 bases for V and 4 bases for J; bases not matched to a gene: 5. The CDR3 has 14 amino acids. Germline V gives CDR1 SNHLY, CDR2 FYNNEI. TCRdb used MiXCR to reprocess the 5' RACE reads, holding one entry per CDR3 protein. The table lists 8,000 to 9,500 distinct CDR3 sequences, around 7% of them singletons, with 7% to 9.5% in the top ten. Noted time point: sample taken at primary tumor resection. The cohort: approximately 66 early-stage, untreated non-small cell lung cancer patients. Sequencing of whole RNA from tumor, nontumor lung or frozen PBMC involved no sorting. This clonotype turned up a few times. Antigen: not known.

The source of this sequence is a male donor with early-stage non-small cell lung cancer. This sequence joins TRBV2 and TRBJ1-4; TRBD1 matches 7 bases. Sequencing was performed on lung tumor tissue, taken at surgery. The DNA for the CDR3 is TGTGCCAGCAGCCAGGGACAGAGTAATGAAAAACTGTTTTTT. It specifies CASSQGQSNEKLFF.